This T cell receptor beta chain was documented in a study of blood T cell repertoires in COVID-19. Study details: COVID-19 samples from acute and convalescent phases originated in the United States, Italy and Spain. Nucleic acid was either cDNA or gDNA, and it came from T cells, B-cell-depleted T cells, or PBMCs.

Per germline, CDR1 LGHNA and CDR2 YSLEER. The ends lost 0 bases at V and 6 bases at J; junction bases unmatched: 9. This CDR3 has 17 residues. Across 20 to 25 US areas, participants ranged in age from about 18 to 90 years. Exposed participants encountered a COVID-19 case during the 2 weeks preceding study entry. This clone was detected only a few times. Method: immunoSEQ multiplex PCR; TCRdb's copy keeps in-frame clones and lacks some. The repertoire holds 140,000 to 150,000 clones, with 84% as singletons. The sequencing sample was made of PBMCs or T cells enriched from blood (not recorded which). V and J are TRBV4-3 and TRBJ2-5; TRBD2 aligns across 11 bases. The clonotype originates from a woman in her 50s who had been exposed to COVID-19. CDR3 in amino acids: CASSQEASGGKWKTQYF. In DNA, the CDR3 is TGCGCCAGCAGCCAAGAGGCTAGCGGGGGGAAATGGAAGACCCAGTACTTC.